The clone carrying this T cell receptor (beta chain) was observed a handful of times. This sample was included in a study of identical twins. The CDR3 is made up of 15 amino acids. From germline, CDR1 is MNHEY and CDR2 SMNVEV (reference sequence). V was clipped by 1 base and J by 1 base, with 8 bases between them. MiXCR, applied by TCRdb to the 5' RACE reads, yields one record per CDR3 protein. This repertoire shows 1.5 million or so distinct CDR3 sequences, around a third found once; its top ten account for less than 0.35%. This TCR came from a newborn girl in good health. The sample was cord blood. The chain employs TRBV27 and TRBJ2-1; D may be TRBD2 (5 bases). CDR3 sequence (DNA): TGTGCCAGCAGTTTATATCTAGCATCCTACAATGAGCAGTTCTTC. Protein: CASSLYLASYNEQFF.